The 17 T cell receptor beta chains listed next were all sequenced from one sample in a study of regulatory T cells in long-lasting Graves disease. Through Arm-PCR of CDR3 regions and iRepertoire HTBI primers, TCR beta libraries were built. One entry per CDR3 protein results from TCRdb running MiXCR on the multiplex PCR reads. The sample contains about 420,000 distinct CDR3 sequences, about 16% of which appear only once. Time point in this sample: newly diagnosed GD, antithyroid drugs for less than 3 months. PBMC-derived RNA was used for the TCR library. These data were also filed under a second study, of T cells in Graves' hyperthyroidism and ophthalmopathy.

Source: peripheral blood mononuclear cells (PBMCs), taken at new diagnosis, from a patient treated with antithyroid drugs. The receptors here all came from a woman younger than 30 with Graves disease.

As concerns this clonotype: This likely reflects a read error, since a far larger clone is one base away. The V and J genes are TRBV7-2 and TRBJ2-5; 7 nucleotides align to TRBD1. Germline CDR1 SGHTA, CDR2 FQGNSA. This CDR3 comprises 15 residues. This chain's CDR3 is CASSASGQLQETRYF. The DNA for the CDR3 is TGTGCCAGCAGCGCGTCGGGACAGCTACAAGAGACCCGGTACTTC.

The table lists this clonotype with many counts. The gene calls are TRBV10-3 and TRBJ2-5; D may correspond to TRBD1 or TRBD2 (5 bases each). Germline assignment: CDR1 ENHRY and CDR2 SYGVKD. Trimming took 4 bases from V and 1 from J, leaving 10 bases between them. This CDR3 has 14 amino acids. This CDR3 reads CAISVLGAQETQYF. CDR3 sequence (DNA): TGTGCCATCAGTGTACTAGGGGCCCAAGAGACCCAGTACTTC.

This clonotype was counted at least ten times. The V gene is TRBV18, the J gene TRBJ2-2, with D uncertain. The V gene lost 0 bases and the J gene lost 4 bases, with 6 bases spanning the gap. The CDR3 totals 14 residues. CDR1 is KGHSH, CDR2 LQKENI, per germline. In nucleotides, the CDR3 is TGTGCCAGCTCACCACCGAAGTTCACCGGGGAGCTGTTTTTT. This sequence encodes CASSPPKFTGELFF.

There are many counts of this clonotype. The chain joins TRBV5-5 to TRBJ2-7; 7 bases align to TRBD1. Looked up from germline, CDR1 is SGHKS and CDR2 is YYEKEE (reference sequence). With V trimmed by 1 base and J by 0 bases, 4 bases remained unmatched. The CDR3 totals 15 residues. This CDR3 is CASSLTRDSSYEQYF. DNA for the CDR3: TGTGCCAGCAGCTTGACCCGGGACAGCTCCTACGAGCAGTACTTC. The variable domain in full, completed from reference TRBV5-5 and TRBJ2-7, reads DAGVTQSPTHLIKTRGQQVTLRCSPISGHKSVSWYQQVLGQGPQFIFQYYEKEERGRGNFPDRFSARQFPNYSSELNVNALLLGDSALYLCASSLTRDSSYEQYFGPGTRLTVT.

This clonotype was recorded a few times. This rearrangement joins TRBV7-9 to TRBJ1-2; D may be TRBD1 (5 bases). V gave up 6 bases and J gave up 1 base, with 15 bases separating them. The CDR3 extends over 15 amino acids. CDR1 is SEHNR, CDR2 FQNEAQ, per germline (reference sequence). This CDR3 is CASRNTGLDNYGYTF. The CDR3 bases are TGTGCCAGCAGAAATACAGGTTTAGATAACTATGGCTACACCTTC. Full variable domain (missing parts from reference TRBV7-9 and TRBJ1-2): DTGVSQNPRHKITKRGQNVTFRCDPISEHNRLYWYRQTLGQGPEFLTYFQNEAQLEKSRLLSDRFSAERPKGSFSTLEIQRTEQGDSAMYLCASRNTGLDNYGYTFGSGTRLTVV.

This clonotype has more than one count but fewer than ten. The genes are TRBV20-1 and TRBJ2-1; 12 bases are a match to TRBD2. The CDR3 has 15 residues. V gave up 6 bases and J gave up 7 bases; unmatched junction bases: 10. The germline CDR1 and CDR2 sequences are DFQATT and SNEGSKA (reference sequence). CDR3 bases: TGCAGTGCACCAAGACTAGCGGGAGCTTGGAATGAGCAGTTCTTC. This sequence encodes CSAPRLAGAWNEQFF.

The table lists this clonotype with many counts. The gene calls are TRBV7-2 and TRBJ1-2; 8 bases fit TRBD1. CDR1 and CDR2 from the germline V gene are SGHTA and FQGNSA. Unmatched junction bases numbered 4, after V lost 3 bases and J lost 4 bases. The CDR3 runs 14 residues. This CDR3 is CASSFAGGVYGYTF. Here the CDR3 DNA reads TGTGCCAGCAGCTTCGCAGGGGGCGTCTATGGCTACACCTTC.

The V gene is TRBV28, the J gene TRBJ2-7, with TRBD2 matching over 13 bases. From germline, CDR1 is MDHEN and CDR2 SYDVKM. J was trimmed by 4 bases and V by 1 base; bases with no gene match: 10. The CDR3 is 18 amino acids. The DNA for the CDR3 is TGTGCCAGCAGTTTATACGGGGTTGGGACTAGCGGGAAATACGAGCAGTACTTC. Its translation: CASSLYGVGTSGKYEQYF.

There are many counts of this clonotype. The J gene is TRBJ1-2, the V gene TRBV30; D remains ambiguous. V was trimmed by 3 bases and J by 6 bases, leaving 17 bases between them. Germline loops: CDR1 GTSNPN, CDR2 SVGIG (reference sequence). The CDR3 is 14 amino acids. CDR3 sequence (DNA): TGTGCCTGGAGGGCCGCCGGGTCCGTCCATGGCTACACCTTC. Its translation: CAWRAAGSVHGYTF.

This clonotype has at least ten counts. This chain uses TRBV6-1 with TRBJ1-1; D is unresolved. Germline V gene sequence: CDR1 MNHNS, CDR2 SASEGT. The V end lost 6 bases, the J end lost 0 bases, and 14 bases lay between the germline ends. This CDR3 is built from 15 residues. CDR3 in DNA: TGTGCCAGCAGCGCCCTACGACGGATGAACACTGAAGCTTTCTTT. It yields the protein CASSALRRMNTEAFF.

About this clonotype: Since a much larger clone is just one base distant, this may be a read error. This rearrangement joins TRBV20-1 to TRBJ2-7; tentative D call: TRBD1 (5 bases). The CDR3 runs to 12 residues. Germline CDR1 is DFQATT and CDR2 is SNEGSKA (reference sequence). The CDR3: CSAPDTSYGQYF. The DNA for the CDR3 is TGCAGTGCTCCGGACACCTCCTACGGGCAGTACTTC.

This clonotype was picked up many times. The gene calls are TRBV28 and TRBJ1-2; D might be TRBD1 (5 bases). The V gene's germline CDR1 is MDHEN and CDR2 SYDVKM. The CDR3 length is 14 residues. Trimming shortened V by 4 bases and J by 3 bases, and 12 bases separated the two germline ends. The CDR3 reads CASSSQGPDYGYTF. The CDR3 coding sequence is TGTGCCAGCAGTTCCCAGGGTCCCGACTATGGCTACACCTTC.

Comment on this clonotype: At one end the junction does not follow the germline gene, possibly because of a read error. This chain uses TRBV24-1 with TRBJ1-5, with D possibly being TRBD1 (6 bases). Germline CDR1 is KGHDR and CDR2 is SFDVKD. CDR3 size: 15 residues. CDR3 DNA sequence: TGTACCACCCAGAACTCGGACAGCCCTAATCAGCCCCAGCATTTT. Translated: CTTQNSDSPNQPQHF.

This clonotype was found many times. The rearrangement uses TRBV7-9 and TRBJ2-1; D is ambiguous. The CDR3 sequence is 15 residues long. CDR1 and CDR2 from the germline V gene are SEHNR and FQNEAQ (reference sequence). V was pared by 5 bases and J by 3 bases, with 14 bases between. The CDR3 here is CASSPVVPGYNEQFF. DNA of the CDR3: TGTGCCAGCAGCCCAGTCGTTCCCGGCTACAATGAGCAGTTCTTC.

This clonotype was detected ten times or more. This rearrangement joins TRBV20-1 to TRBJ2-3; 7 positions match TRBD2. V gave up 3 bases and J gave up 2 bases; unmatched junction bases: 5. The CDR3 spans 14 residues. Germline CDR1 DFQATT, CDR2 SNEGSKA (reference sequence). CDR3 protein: CSARPAGITDTQYF. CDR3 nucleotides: TGCAGTGCTAGGCCAGCGGGGATCACAGATACGCAGTATTTT.

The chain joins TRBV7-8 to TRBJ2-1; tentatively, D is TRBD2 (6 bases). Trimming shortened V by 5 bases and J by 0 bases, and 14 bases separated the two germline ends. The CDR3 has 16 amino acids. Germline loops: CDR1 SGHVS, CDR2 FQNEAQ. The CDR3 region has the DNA TGTGCCAGCAGCCCAGACCGGGGGAGCTCCTACAATGAGCAGTTCTTC. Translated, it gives CASSPDRGSSYNEQFF.

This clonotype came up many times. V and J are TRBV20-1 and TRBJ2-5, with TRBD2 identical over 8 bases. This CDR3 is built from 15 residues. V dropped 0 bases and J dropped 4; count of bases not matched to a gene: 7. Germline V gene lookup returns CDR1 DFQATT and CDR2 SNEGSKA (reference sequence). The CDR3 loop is CSARDGTRGGETQYF. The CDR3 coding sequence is TGCAGTGCTAGAGATGGGACTAGAGGCGGAGAGACCCAGTACTTC.